Below are 25 T cell receptor beta chains sequenced from a single sample in a study of blood T cell repertoires in COVID-19. Profiling relied on immunoSEQ multiplex PCR, and the TCRdb table lists in-frame clones only, not all of them. The sample has some 70,000 clones; around 86% are singletons. Sequenced sample: peripheral blood. The receptors originated from a man aged 45-60 years with active COVID-19.

This sequence joins TRBV27 and TRBJ2-4; 7 bases are shared with TRBD1. Per germline, CDR1 MNHEY and CDR2 SMNVEV (reference sequence). The CDR3 extends over 14 amino acids. After removal of 6 bases from V and 6 bases from J, the junction contained 8 bases not matched to a gene. Written as DNA, the CDR3 is TGTGCCAGCAGCACCGCCGGGACAGTAAACATTCAGTACTTC. It is translated as CASSTAGTVNIQYF.

The chain couples TRBV4-1 to TRBJ2-1; possibly TRBD2 for D (7 bases). Between the trimmed V and J ends, which lost 4 bases and 8 bases, there was a span of 15 bases. Germline CDR1 and CDR2: MGHRA and YSYEKL. This CDR3 region has 14 residues. The CDR3 nucleotides are TGCGCCAGCAGCCCTTGGAGGGGGAGGGATGAGCAGTTCTTC. It specifies CASSPWRGRDEQFF.

CDR3 protein: CASSLLLMSTEAFF. CDR3 sequence (DNA): TGTGCCAGCAGCTTATTGTTAATGAGCACTGAAGCTTTCTTT. V and J are TRBV7-9 and TRBJ1-1; unclear D gene. Germline V lookup: CDR1 SEHNR, CDR2 FQNEAQ (reference sequence). CDR3 length: 14 amino acids. Deletions cut 2 bases from V and 4 bases from J, with 11 bases between.

The chain's CDR3 is CASSQDQAGVPGELFF. CDR3 in DNA: TGCGCCAGCAGCCAAGATCAGGCCGGCGTCCCCGGGGAGCTGTTTTTT. The chain uses TRBV4-3 and TRBJ2-2; D not certain. The length of the CDR3 is 16 residues. Germline loops: CDR1 LGHNA, CDR2 YSLEER. With 0 bases removed from V and 6 bases from J, the gap between germline ends came to 14 bases.

This chain uses TRBV5-1 with TRBJ2-5, with 8 bases fitting TRBD2. The CDR3 length is 16 residues. V was clipped by 4 bases and J by 4 bases; unmatched bases: 12. CDR1 SGHRS and CDR2 YFSETQ come from the germline V gene. The CDR3 here is CASSPGGLAGSETQYF. CDR3 coding DNA: TGCGCCAGCAGCCCGGGGGGGCTAGCGGGTTCAGAGACCCAGTACTTC.

The chain couples TRBV7-2 to TRBJ1-2; weak D call: TRBD1 (6 bases). The germline V gene encodes CDR1 SGHTA and CDR2 FQGNSA. This CDR3 is built from 13 residues. V dropped 6 bases and J dropped 0 bases, with 8 bases sitting between them. The chain's CDR3 is CASRKGANYGYTF. The CDR3 DNA sequence: TGTGCCAGCAGAAAGGGGGCTAACTATGGCTACACCTTC.

This clone was picked up one time. The V and J genes are TRBV11-2 and TRBJ2-7, with D perhaps TRBD2 (6 bases). V was shortened by 3 bases and J by 3 bases, with 12 bases between the two germline ends. The CDR3 extends over 14 amino acids. CDR1 and CDR2 from the germline V gene are SGHAT and FQNNGV. In nucleotides, the CDR3 is TGTGCCAGCAGCTTTTCGGGGGAGCGCTACGAGCAGTACTTC. This codes for CASSFSGERYEQYF.

DNA of the CDR3: TGTGCCAGCAGCTCGTACGGGACATCCGGCTACACCTTC. Residues: CASSSYGTSGYTF. The chain has TRBV7-9 and TRBJ1-2, with D possibly being TRBD1 (6 bases). CDR1 is SEHNR, CDR2 FQNEAQ, per germline (reference sequence). The germline V and J ends were trimmed by 4 bases and 8 bases, with 14 bases remaining between them. CDR3 size: 13 residues.

This sequence joins TRBV11-2 and TRBJ2-3; 11 bases align to TRBD2. CDR3 length: 19 amino acids. J was trimmed by 0 bases and V by 5 bases; bases with no gene match: 13. Germline V gene sequence: CDR1 SGHAT, CDR2 FQNNGV. This CDR3 reads CASSDSTSGGIYSTDTQYF. CDR3 in DNA: TGTGCCAGCAGCGATTCAACTAGCGGGGGAATTTATAGCACAGATACGCAGTATTTT.

The rearrangement links TRBV6-4 to TRBJ2-3, with 11 bases aligning to TRBD1. CDR3 length: 16 residues. The V and J ends lost 4 bases and 4 bases, in that order; junction bases with no gene match: 7. Looked up from germline, CDR1 is MRHNA and CDR2 is SNTAGT. In DNA, the CDR3 is TGTGCCAGCAGTGGGGGGACAGGGGGAATTTCAGATACGCAGTATTTT. Its protein is CASSGGTGGISDTQYF.

DNA for the CDR3: TGTGCCAGTAGTATTTTTTCAGCGGTGAACAATGAGCAGTTCTTC. It encodes CASSIFSAVNNEQFF. The V call is TRBV19, the J call TRBJ2-1; the D gene is possibly TRBD2 (5 bases). The V gene's germline CDR1 is LNHDA and CDR2 SQIVND (reference sequence). The CDR3 totals 15 residues. Between the trimmed V and J ends, which lost 3 bases and 5 bases, there was a span of 14 bases.

V usage is TRBV14 and J usage is TRBJ2-7; 8 bases match TRBD2. With 3 bases clipped from V and 2 bases from J, the junction kept 15 bases outside the gene matches. CDR1 is SGHDN and CDR2 is FVKESK in the germline V gene. The CDR3 runs 18 residues. The CDR3 nucleotides read TGTGCCAGCAGCCAGGCGGGGACTAGAGGACTCCACGCCTACGAGCAGTACTTC. This translates into CASSQAGTRGLHAYEQYF.

This chain connects TRBV28 to TRBJ1-1; D might be TRBD1 (6 bases). Trimming shortened V by 2 bases and J by 8 bases, and 12 bases separated the two germline ends. Per the germline V gene, CDR1 is MDHEN and CDR2 is SYDVKM. The CDR3 consists of 13 residues. The CDR3 protein is CASSLRGAGEAFF. In DNA form, the CDR3 reads TGTGCCAGCAGTTTACGGGGGGCAGGGGAAGCTTTCTTT.

A remark on this clone: The sample carries other DNA sequences with the same CDR3. The chain carries TRBV4-2 and TRBJ2-3; no firm D call. The CDR3 length is 12 residues. V was shortened by 4 bases and J by 1 base, with 3 bases between the two germline ends. Germline V lookup: CDR1 LGHNA, CDR2 YNFKEQ. CDR3 protein: CASSLGTDTQYF. CDR3 coding DNA: TGTGCCAGCAGCCTCGGCACAGATACGCAGTATTTT.

The J gene is TRBJ2-7, the V gene TRBV7-8, with 8 bases that match TRBD1. CDR3 length: 14 residues. Germline V gene sequence: CDR1 SGHVS, CDR2 FQNEAQ. Trimming removed 1 base from V and 7 bases from J; junction bases left unmatched: 6. CDR3 sequence: CASSLEDRVGEQYF. CDR3 bases: TGTGCCAGCAGCTTAGAGGACAGGGTCGGGGAGCAGTACTTC.

V and J are TRBV9 and TRBJ2-5; the D gene is possibly TRBD1 (6 bases). The CDR3 runs 15 residues. The V gene's germline CDR1 is SGDLS and CDR2 YYNGEE. V dropped 0 bases and J dropped 1 base, with 10 bases sitting between them. CDR3 loop: CASSVDRGGQETQYF. For the CDR3, the DNA is TGTGCCAGCAGCGTAGACAGAGGGGGCCAAGAGACCCAGTACTTC.

The rearrangement joins TRBV10-3 to TRBJ1-3; D is uncertain. The CDR3 covers 15 residues. Germline values: CDR1 ENHRY, CDR2 SYGVKD. The V end lost 3 bases, the J end lost 0 bases, and 9 bases lay between the germline ends. The CDR3 loop reads CAISEQYSSGNTIYF. The CDR3 nucleotides are TGTGCCATCAGTGAACAGTATAGCTCTGGAAACACCATATATTTT.

This clone was recorded once. The chain uses TRBV6-5 and TRBJ1-1, with 8 nucleotides matching TRBD1. Germline V gives CDR1 MNHEY, CDR2 SVGAGI. This CDR3 region has 14 residues. V was clipped by 6 bases and J by 0 bases; unmatched bases: 3. In DNA form, the CDR3 reads TGTGCCAGCAGGCTGGACAGGGTGAACACTGAAGCTTTCTTT. The encoded protein is CASRLDRVNTEAFF.

The J gene is TRBJ1-1, the V gene TRBV7-8; TRBD1 matches at 7 bases. CDR1 and CDR2 (germline): SGHVS, FQNEAQ. Unmatched junction bases numbered 2, after V lost 3 bases and J lost 4 bases. This CDR3 contains 13 residues. CDR3 amino acids: CASSFRQGTEAFF. In DNA form, the CDR3 reads TGTGCCAGCAGCTTCCGACAGGGCACTGAAGCTTTCTTT. The variable domain in full, completed from reference TRBV7-8 and TRBJ1-1, reads GAGVSQSPRYKVAKRGQDVALRCDPISGHVSLFWYQQALGQGPEFLTYFQNEAQLDKSGLPSDRFFAERPEGSVSTLKIQRTQQEDSAVYLCASSFRQGTEAFFGQGTRLTVV.

The rearrangement joins TRBV6-1 to TRBJ1-5; D not certain. The germline V gene encodes CDR1 MNHNS and CDR2 SASEGT. The CDR3 spans 14 residues. V lost 3 bases and J lost 0, with 6 bases in between. The CDR3 bases are TGTGCCAGCAGTGAGTTTTATAGCAATCAGCCCCAGCATTTT. It yields the protein CASSEFYSNQPQHF.

The chain has TRBV7-2 and TRBJ2-7; 7 bases are shared with TRBD2. Germline V CDR1 and CDR2: SGHTA, FQGNSA. The CDR3 loop spans 15 amino acids. Trimming took 8 bases from V and 1 from J; bases not matched to a gene: 11. The CDR3 DNA is TGTGCCAGCCGACCCCGGGGCGGGAGTTCCTACGAGCAGTACTTC. Residues: CASRPRGGSSYEQYF.

The J gene is TRBJ2-5, the V gene TRBV15; possibly TRBD1 for D (5 bases). V was trimmed by 2 bases and J by 3 bases, leaving 7 bases between them. From germline, CDR1 is LNHNV and CDR2 YYDKDF (reference sequence). The CDR3 covers 13 residues. CDR3 region: CATSRRQKETQYF. In DNA form, the CDR3 reads TGTGCCACCAGCAGAAGACAGAAAGAGACCCAGTACTTC.

A single count supports this clone. The chain links TRBV3-1 (or the pseudogene TRBV3-2) to TRBJ2-7; possible D gene TRBD2, 6 bases. In germline, CDR1 is LGHDT, CDR2 YNNKEL (reference sequence). The CDR3 runs to 13 residues. V lost 2 bases to trimming and J lost 5 bases, with 10 bases between them. CDR3 coding DNA: TGTGCCAGCAGCCAATGGGGGGACCACGAGCAGTACTTC. This sequence encodes CASSQWGDHEQYF.

This chain connects TRBV4-2 to TRBJ2-1; D remains ambiguous. Trimming took 0 bases from V and 10 from J, leaving 13 bases between them. The CDR3 sequence is 14 residues long. Germline loops: CDR1 LGHNA, CDR2 YNFKEQ. This CDR3 reads CASSQDEVMVEQFF. The CDR3 nucleotides read TGTGCCAGCAGCCAAGATGAGGTGATGGTAGAGCAGTTCTTC.

The rearrangement joins TRBV7-3 to TRBJ1-6, with a possible D match to TRBD1 (5 bases). The V end was cut by 5 bases, the J end by 6 bases, with 14 bases between. Germline CDR1 and CDR2: SGHTA and FQGTGA. The CDR3 runs 15 residues. The DNA of the CDR3 is TGTGCCAGCAGCCAAGACAGCTCTCCTAATTCACCCCTCCACTTT. Amino acids: CASSQDSSPNSPLHF.